This TCR beta chain was profiled in a study of T cell repertoires in cytomegalovirus infection. Whole-study context: Matching HLA type and CMV infection were both indicated by public TCR beta signatures. The study, taken as a whole, reports: CMV-specific TCR beta clonotypes restricted by HLA-C were the ones dominating the ex vivo response. Frequencies of public TCR beta families were cumulated, and this identified carriers of CMV plus the relevant HLA.

Details on this clonotype: Its antigen is not known.

V was trimmed by 5 bases and J by 9 bases, leaving 10 bases between them. The germline CDR1 and CDR2 sequences are MNHEY and SMNVEV (reference sequence). This CDR3 comprises 12 residues. TCRdb itself ran the reads through MiXCR, one entry per CDR3 protein. The data show more than 650,000 distinct CDR3 sequences, with under 40% seen just once and 2.5% to 3% held by the top ten. The chain has TRBV27 and TRBJ2-2; D gene ambiguous. The TCR sequence derives from a human donor in good health (CMV status not recorded). Some clones in this sample may be carry-over from other donors' samples. Material: PBMCs. CDR3 nucleotides: TGTGCCAGCAGTGCCCCGCTAAGGGAGCTGTTTTTT. Its protein is CASSAPLRELFF.